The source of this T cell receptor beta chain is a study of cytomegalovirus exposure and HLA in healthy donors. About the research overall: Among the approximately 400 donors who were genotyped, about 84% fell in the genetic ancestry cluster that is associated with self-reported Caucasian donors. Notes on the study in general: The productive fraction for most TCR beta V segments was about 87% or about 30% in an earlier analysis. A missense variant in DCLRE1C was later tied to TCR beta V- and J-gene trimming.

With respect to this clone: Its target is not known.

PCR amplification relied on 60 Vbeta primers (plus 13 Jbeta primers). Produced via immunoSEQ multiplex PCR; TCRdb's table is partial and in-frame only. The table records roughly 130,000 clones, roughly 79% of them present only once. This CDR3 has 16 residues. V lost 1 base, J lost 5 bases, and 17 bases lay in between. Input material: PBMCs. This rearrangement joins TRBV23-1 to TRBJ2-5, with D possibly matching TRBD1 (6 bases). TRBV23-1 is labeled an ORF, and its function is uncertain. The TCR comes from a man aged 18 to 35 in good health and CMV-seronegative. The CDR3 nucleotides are TGCGCCAGCAGTCAATTTTGGACAGCTCTTTTTGAGACCCAGTACTTC. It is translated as CASSQFWTALFETQYF.